The entry that follows covers one T cell receptor (beta chain) sequence. Antigen unknown. The record originates from a study of post-analysis software for immune sequencing data. At the level of the study: Disease trajectories encompassed relapsing-remitting, secondary progressive and progressive-relapsing multiple sclerosis.

cDNA libraries for TCR beta contained unique molecular identifiers. T cells numbering about 0.9 to 11 million gave rise to 450,000 to 550,000 cDNA molecules. TCRdb re-called the PCR reads with MiXCR, one entry per CDR3 protein. The table has approximately 250,000 distinct CDR3 sequences, about 38% seen once; the top ten hold under 5.5%. General study results and limits: Comparison of patients with controls showed five TRBV segments more frequent in patients, TRBV5-6, TRBV5-1 and TRBV20-1 among them. With F measure, samples from one preparation batch clustered together strongly. Compared with controls, patients showed significantly lower normalized Chao1 diversity.

Deletions cut 5 bases from V and 2 bases from J, with 15 bases between. The CDR3 extends over 16 amino acids. Germline V CDR1 and CDR2: MGHDK, SYGVNS. The chain is built from TRBV25-1 and TRBJ1-4; D is unresolved. Sequencing was performed on blood. This receptor was obtained from a girl under 18 with multiple sclerosis. CDR3 sequence: CASSPSGSPTNEKLFF. The CDR3 DNA sequence: TGTGCCAGCAGTCCTTCGGGGAGTCCGACTAATGAAAAACTGTTTTTT.